Presented here are 6 T cell receptor beta chains from one specimen sequenced in a study of shared clonotypes between healthy human individuals. TCRdb keeps only in-frame clones here, not all; method: immunoSEQ multiplex PCR. The table lists millions of clones, more than 80% of them singletons. The sample comprised naive CD4+ T cells sorted from blood. The subset denotes: CD45RA+ positively selected. These receptors all come from a man aged 18-30 years in good health.

In its sample, this clone was seen once. The sample holds other DNA sequences that translate to the same CDR3. The V and J genes are TRBV30 and TRBJ2-3, with D hard to call. The CDR3 runs to 12 residues. The germline V gene encodes CDR1 GTSNPN and CDR2 SVGIG (reference sequence). V shed 0 bases and J shed 6 bases, with 7 bases lying between them. CDR3 amino acids: CAWSVRPDTQYF. DNA of the CDR3: TGTGCCTGGAGTGTACGTCCGGATACGCAGTATTTT.

This clone was seen only once. This chain uses TRBV11-1 with TRBJ2-7, with a possible D match to TRBD1 (7 bases). CDR3 length equals 15 residues. V was pared by 2 bases and J by 8 bases, with 19 bases between. CDR1 is SGHAT, CDR2 FQDESV, per germline (reference sequence). The CDR3 spells CASSLLEGAGFKQYF. The CDR3 DNA is TGTGCCAGCAGCTTACTGGAGGGGGCTGGCTTTAAGCAGTACTTC.

The CDR3 region is CASSPRVRRGEQYF. The CDR3 region has the DNA TGTGCCAGCAGTCCTCGGGTCCGGAGGGGCGAGCAGTACTTC. This chain uses TRBV2 with TRBJ2-7; D is perhaps TRBD2 (6 bases). The CDR3 is made up of 14 amino acids. V was cut by 5 bases and J by 6 bases, with 17 bases left in between. CDR1 and CDR2 from the germline V gene are SNHLY and FYNNEI.

The table lists this clone with a count of one. This chain connects TRBV7-2 to TRBJ2-3; D unclear. V gave up 3 bases and J gave up 1 base, with 8 bases separating them. The germline gives CDR1 SGHTA, CDR2 FQGNSA. The CDR3 contains 14 residues. This chain's CDR3 is CASSFDSGTDTQYF. Here the CDR3 DNA reads TGTGCCAGCAGCTTTGACTCGGGCACAGATACGCAGTATTTT.

The chain employs TRBV19 and TRBJ1-1, with D unclear. The V end lost 3 bases, the J end lost 1 base, and 9 bases lay between the germline ends. Germline lookup yields CDR1 LNHDA and CDR2 SQIVND (reference sequence). The CDR3 is 14 residues long. The DNA for the CDR3 is TGTGCCAGTAGTATGGAGGGAACGAACACTGAAGCTTTCTTT. As protein: CASSMEGTNTEAFF.

The chain combines TRBV20-1 with TRBJ2-1; the D is unclear. Germline V gene sequence: CDR1 DFQATT, CDR2 SNEGSKA (reference sequence). This CDR3 spans 11 amino acids. Trimming pared 5 bases from V and 4 bases from J, leaving 6 bases between. CDR3 DNA sequence: TGCAGTGCTGAGTTATACAATGAGCAGTTCTTC. Protein: CSAELYNEQFF.